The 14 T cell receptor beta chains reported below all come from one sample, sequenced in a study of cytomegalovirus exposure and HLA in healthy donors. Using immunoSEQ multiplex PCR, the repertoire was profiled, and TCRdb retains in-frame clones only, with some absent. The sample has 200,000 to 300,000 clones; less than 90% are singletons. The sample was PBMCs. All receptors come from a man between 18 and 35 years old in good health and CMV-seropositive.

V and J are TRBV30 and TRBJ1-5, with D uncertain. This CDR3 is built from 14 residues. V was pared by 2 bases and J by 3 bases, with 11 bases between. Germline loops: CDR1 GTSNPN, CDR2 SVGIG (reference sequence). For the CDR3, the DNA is TGTGCCTGGAGTCATACGGCAGACAATCAGCCCCAGCATTTT. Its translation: CAWSHTADNQPQHF.

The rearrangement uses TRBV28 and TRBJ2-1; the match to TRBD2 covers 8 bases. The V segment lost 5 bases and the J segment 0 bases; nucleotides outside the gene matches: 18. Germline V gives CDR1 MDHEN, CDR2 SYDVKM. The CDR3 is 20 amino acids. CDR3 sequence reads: CASSPRLAGWKPSSYNEQFF. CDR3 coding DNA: TGTGCCAGCAGTCCCCGCCTAGCGGGCTGGAAACCTAGCTCCTACAATGAGCAGTTCTTC.

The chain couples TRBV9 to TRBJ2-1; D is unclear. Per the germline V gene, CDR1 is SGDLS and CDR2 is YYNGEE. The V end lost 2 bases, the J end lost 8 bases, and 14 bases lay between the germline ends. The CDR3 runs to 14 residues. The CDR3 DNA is TGTGCCAGCAGCGTTTCTCTCGCTATGGATGAGCAGTTCTTC. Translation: CASSVSLAMDEQFF. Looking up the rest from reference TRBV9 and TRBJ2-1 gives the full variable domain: DSGVTQTPKHLITATGQRVTLRCSPRSGDLSVYWYQQSLDQGLQFLIQYYNGEERAKGNILERFSAQQFPDLHSELNLSSLELGDSALYFCASSVSLAMDEQFFGPGTRLTVL.

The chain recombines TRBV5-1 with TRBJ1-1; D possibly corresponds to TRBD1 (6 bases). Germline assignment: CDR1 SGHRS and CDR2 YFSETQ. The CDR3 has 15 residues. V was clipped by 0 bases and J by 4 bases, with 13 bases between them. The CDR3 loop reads CASSLDPGVGTEAFF. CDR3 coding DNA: TGCGCCAGCAGCTTGGACCCAGGGGTTGGCACTGAAGCTTTCTTT.

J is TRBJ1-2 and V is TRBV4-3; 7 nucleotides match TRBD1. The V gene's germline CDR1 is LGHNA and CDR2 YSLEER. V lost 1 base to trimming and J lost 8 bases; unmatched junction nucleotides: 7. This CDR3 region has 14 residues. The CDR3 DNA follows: TGCGCCAGCAGCCAAGGACAGGGACGCGGCGGCTACACCTTC. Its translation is CASSQGQGRGGYTF.

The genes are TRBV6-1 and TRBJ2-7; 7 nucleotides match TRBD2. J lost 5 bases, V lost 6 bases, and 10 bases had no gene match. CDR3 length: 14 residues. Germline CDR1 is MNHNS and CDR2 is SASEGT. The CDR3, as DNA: TGTGCCAGCAGCTCGGGAGGTATGCTCGACGAGCAGTACTTC. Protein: CASSSGGMLDEQYF.

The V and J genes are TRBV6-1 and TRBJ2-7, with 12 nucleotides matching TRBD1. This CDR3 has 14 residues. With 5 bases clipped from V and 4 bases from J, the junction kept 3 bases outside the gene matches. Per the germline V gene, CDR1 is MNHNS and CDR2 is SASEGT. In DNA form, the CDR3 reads TGTGCCAGCAGTTTGGGACAGGGGGCTTACGAGCAGTACTTC. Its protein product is CASSLGQGAYEQYF.

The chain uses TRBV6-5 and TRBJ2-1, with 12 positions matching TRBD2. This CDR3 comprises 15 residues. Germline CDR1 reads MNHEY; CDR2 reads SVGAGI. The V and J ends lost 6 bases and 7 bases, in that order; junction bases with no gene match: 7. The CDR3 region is CASRPSGRVFNEQFF. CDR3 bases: TGTGCCAGCAGACCTAGCGGGAGGGTGTTTAATGAGCAGTTCTTC.

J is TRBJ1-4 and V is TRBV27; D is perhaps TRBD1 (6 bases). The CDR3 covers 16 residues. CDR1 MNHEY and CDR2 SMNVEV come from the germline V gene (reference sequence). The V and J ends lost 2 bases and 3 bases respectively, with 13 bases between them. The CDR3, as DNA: TGTGCCAGCAGTTTAACATACAGGGTATCTAATGAAAAACTGTTTTTT. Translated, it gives CASSLTYRVSNEKLFF.

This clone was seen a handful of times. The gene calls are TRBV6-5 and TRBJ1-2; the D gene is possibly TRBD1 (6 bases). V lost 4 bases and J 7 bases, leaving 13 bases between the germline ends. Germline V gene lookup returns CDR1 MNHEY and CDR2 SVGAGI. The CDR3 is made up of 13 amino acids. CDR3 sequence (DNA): TGTGCCAGCAGTTCCGGGACAAGATTTGGCTACACCTTC. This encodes CASSSGTRFGYTF.

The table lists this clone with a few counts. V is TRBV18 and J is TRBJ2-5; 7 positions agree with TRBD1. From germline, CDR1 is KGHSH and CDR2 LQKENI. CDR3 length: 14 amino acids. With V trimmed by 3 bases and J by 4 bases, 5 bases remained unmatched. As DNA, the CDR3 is TGTGCCAGCTCACCGGGGGCAGGGGGAGAGACCCAGTACTTC. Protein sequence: CASSPGAGGETQYF.

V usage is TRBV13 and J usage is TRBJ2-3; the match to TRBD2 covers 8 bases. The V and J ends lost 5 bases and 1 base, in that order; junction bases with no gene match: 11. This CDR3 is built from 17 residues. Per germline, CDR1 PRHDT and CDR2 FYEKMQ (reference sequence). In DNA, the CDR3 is TGTGCCAGCAGCCCGGACGGGGGACTAGGGGGCACAGATACGCAGTATTTT. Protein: CASSPDGGLGGTDTQYF.

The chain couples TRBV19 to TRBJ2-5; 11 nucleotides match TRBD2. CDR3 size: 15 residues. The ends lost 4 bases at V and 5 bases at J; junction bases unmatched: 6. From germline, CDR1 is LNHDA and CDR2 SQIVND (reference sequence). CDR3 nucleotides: TGTGCCAGTAGTACCCCGACTAGCGGGAAGGAGACCCAGTACTTC. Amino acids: CASSTPTSGKETQYF.

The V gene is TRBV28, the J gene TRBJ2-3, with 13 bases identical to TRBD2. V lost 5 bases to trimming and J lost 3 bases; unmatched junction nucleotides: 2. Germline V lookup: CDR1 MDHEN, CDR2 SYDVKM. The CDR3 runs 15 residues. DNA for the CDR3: TGTGCCAGCAGTACACTAGCGGGAGGGACAGATACGCAGTATTTT. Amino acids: CASSTLAGGTDTQYF.